These 9 T cell receptor beta chains were sequenced from one sample in a study of CD8+ T cells in alopecia areata. The authors extracted RNA and reverse transcribed it into cDNA as the sequencing template. The assay was immunoSEQ multiplex PCR, and TCRdb's table has in-frame clones only and misses some. The sample contains around 290,000 clones, about three fifths of which appear only once. Treatment given: oral pan-JAK inhibitor, 5-10 mg twice daily. Sequenced material: CD4+ T cells sorted from blood, taken at week 24, from a patient treated with tofacitinib. Receptors originate from a human donor with alopecia areata.

This clone was observed a handful of times. The chain is built from TRBV27 and TRBJ2-1; D might be TRBD1 (6 bases). V was clipped by 2 bases and J by 8 bases, with 16 bases between them. The CDR3 has 15 residues. Germline-derived CDR1 and CDR2 are MNHEY and SMNVEV (reference sequence). CDR3 in amino acids: CASSLLQGWGYEQFF. The CDR3 bases are TGTGCCAGCAGTTTACTACAGGGATGGGGCTATGAGCAGTTCTTC.

The genes are TRBV2 and TRBJ1-1; a possible D gene is TRBD1 (6 bases). CDR1 is SNHLY, CDR2 FYNNEI, per germline. V lost 4 bases and J lost 8, with 8 bases in between. CDR3 length equals 11 residues. The CDR3 loop reads CASSADREAFF. In DNA form, the CDR3 reads TGTGCCAGCAGTGCCGACAGGGAAGCTTTCTTT.

In this sample, this clone turned up a few times. As DNA, the CDR3 is TGTGCCAGCAGTTACCAGACGGGGGCCGCAGATACGCAGTATTTT. Amino acid sequence: CASSYQTGAADTQYF. The chain is built from TRBV6-5 and TRBJ2-3; D is possibly TRBD1 or TRBD2 (6 bases each). V shed 2 bases and J shed 4 bases, with 13 bases lying between them. Germline values: CDR1 MNHEY, CDR2 SVGAGI. The CDR3 totals 15 residues.

The chain employs TRBV19 and TRBJ1-2; D may be TRBD1 (6 bases). The CDR3 contains 15 residues. The V end lost 5 bases, the J end lost 7 bases, and 20 bases lay between the germline ends. Germline CDR1 LNHDA, CDR2 SQIVND (reference sequence). CDR3: CASSANTGLFGGYTF. The CDR3 nucleotides are TGTGCCAGTAGTGCCAACACAGGGTTATTTGGTGGCTACACCTTC.

This clone is medium-sized (0.01 to 0.1%) in the sample. The chain employs TRBV7-8 and TRBJ2-1; TRBD2 might be the D (6 bases). In germline, CDR1 is SGHVS, CDR2 FQNEAQ. Trimming left V 5 bases short and J 5 bases short, with 22 bases between. The CDR3 is 17 amino acids. For the CDR3, the DNA is TGTGCCAGCAGCCCCTACCCAGGGAGCGGGCGTAACAATGAGCAGTTCTTC. It encodes CASSPYPGSGRNNEQFF.

As to this clone: A read error may produce the germline difference seen at one junction end. This rearrangement joins TRBV7-7 to TRBJ2-5, with a weak D call TRBD1 (5 bases). Germline V gene lookup returns CDR1 SSHAT and CDR2 FNYEAQ (reference sequence). CDR3 length: 13 residues. CDR3 DNA sequence: TGTGCTAGCAGCAGAGTTGGGGCCGAGACCCAGTACTTC. Translation gives CASSRVGAETQYF.

The chain uses TRBV18 and TRBJ2-2; D unclear. With 1 base removed from V and 2 bases from J, the gap between germline ends came to 2 bases. CDR1 is KGHSH and CDR2 is LQKENI in the germline V gene. There are 13 residues in the CDR3. This CDR3 is CASSPLNTGELFF. CDR3 sequence (DNA): TGTGCCAGCTCACCACTTAACACCGGGGAGCTGTTTTTT.

The J gene is TRBJ2-3, the V gene TRBV4-3; no clear D. Per the germline V gene, CDR1 is LGHNA and CDR2 is YSLEER. This CDR3 has 15 residues. The V and J ends lost 0 bases and 2 bases respectively, with 9 bases between them. In DNA form, the CDR3 reads TGCGCCAGCAGCCAAGATCTGAGGACCACAGATACGCAGTATTTT. This gives the protein CASSQDLRTTDTQYF.

V and J are TRBV2 and TRBJ1-1; unclear D gene. The CDR3 length is 12 residues. Per the germline V gene, CDR1 is SNHLY and CDR2 is FYNNEI. V was clipped by 4 bases and J by 8 bases, with 11 bases between them. The CDR3 DNA sequence: TGTGCCAGCAGTGTGTATGGGTTGGAAGCTTTCTTT. The encoded protein is CASSVYGLEAFF.